This entry lists 10 T cell receptor beta chains sequenced from one sample in a study of spatial heterogeneity in lung cancer (dated by TCRdb to about 2019). Libraries were made using 5' RACE. TCRdb records NextSeq 500 as the sequencer. The raw public data were reprocessed by TCRdb itself: fastp quality trimming at Q25, MiXCR clonotype calling, in-frame beta chains only. One record per CDR3 amino acid sequence lists the most common genes and DNA. This sample comprises fewer than 45,000 distinct CDR3 sequences, less than 9.5% of them detected only once. The ten largest clones capture 29% of the sample. Interpreted using the paper, the time point label stands for: sample taken at primary tumor resection. The source material was PBMCs, sampled at surgery. The receptor source for this set is a female donor with early-stage non-small cell lung cancer.

This clonotype occurred many times. The chain is built from TRBV28 and TRBJ2-3, with D possibly TRBD1 on 5 matching bases. Trimming cost V 3 bases and J 4 bases, with 11 bases left between them. CDR1 MDHEN and CDR2 SYDVKM come from the germline V gene. The CDR3 totals 14 residues. CDR3 region: CASSFAGPADTQYF. The CDR3 nucleotides are TGTGCCAGCAGTTTCGCAGGGCCGGCAGATACGCAGTATTTT.

This clonotype was recorded many times. This chain connects TRBV20-1 to TRBJ1-5; D is ambiguous. Germline V CDR1 and CDR2: DFQATT, SNEGSKA (reference sequence). The CDR3 is 11 residues long. The germline V and J ends were trimmed by 3 bases and 0 bases, with 0 bases remaining between them. The CDR3 nucleotides read TGCAGTGCTAGTAGCAATCAGCCCCAGCATTTT. Protein product: CSASSNQPQHF.

This rearrangement joins TRBV20-1 to TRBJ1-6; D is uncertain. The CDR3 has 14 residues. Trimming shortened V by 6 bases and J by 0 bases, and 9 bases separated the two germline ends. Germline CDR1 reads DFQATT; CDR2 reads SNEGSKA (reference sequence). The CDR3, as DNA: TGCAGTGCCGAAACGAGCTCCTATAATTCACCCCTCCACTTT. Translated: CSAETSSYNSPLHF.

In this sample, this clonotype turned up many times. CDR3 sequence (DNA): TGTGCCAGCACCCCCATCTCCTCCTACAATGAGCAGTTCTTC. It specifies CASTPISSYNEQFF. The gene calls are TRBV9 and TRBJ2-1; D unresolved. V lost 6 bases and J 0 bases, leaving 10 bases between the germline ends. CDR1 and CDR2 from the germline V gene are SGDLS and YYNGEE. This CDR3 is 14 amino acids long.

This chain joins TRBV6-5 and TRBJ2-5, with TRBD1 as a possible D gene (5 bases). In germline, CDR1 is MNHEY, CDR2 SVGAGI. V shed 0 bases and J shed 7 bases, with 18 bases lying between them. CDR3 size: 16 residues. CDR3 sequence reads: CASSYSPPGSTGTQYF. In DNA, the CDR3 is TGTGCCAGCAGTTACTCCCCCCCTGGAAGTACAGGGACCCAGTACTTC.

The V gene is TRBV6-1, the J gene TRBJ1-5; 8 bases map to TRBD1. Trimming cost V 3 bases and J 5 bases; bases outside gene matches: 12. Germline CDR1 MNHNS, CDR2 SASEGT. The CDR3 extends over 17 amino acids. DNA of the CDR3: TGTGCCAGCAGTGATCCCCAGGGGGCATCTGGTTATCAGCCCCAGCATTTT. Amino acids: CASSDPQGASGYQPQHF.

At least ten counts were recorded for this clonotype. The genes are TRBV12-5 and TRBJ2-3; 8 bases are a match to TRBD2. V trimming: 3 bases; J trimming: 3 bases; junction bases outside the gene matches: 8. CDR3 length equals 16 residues. CDR1 is LGHNT and CDR2 is FRNRAP in the germline V gene. The CDR3: CASGFGVTSATDTQYF. The CDR3 coding sequence is TGTGCTAGTGGTTTTGGGGTGACTAGCGCAACAGATACGCAGTATTTT.

CDR3 DNA sequence: TGTGCCAGCAGCTTTACCAAGGAGTGGTCTGAAAAACTGTTTTTT. Translation: CASSFTKEWSEKLFF. This sequence joins TRBV6-5 and TRBJ1-4; no reliable D call. V was shortened by 6 bases and J by 7 bases, with 18 bases between the two germline ends. This CDR3 has 15 amino acids. In germline, CDR1 is MNHEY, CDR2 SVGAGI.

In its sample, this clonotype was seen many times. The rearrangement links TRBV7-2 to TRBJ1-4; D is possibly TRBD1 (5 bases). Trimming removed 5 bases at V and 4 bases at J, with 11 bases between. This CDR3 has 14 amino acids. CDR1 is SGHTA, CDR2 FQGNSA, per germline. This CDR3 is CASSLQGLNEKLFF. CDR3 nucleotide sequence: TGTGCCAGCAGCCTTCAGGGTCTTAATGAAAAACTGTTTTTT.

J is TRBJ2-3 and V is TRBV7-9; no firm D call. CDR3 length: 12 residues. Germline V CDR1 and CDR2: SEHNR, FQNEAQ (reference sequence). Trimming removed 1 base at V and 6 bases at J, with 5 bases between. CDR3 DNA sequence: TGTGCCAGCAGCTTAGACCCGGATACGCAGTATTTT. This codes for CASSLDPDTQYF.